This T cell receptor beta chain derives from a study of spatial heterogeneity in lung cancer. Study in general: Consistent detection of more beta-chain than alpha-chain sequences was observed.

TCRdb recomputed calls from the 5' RACE reads with MiXCR, one row per CDR3 protein. The table includes about 40,000 distinct CDR3 sequences, around 5% detected once. Germline CDR1 reads SQVTM; CDR2 reads ANQGSEA. Trimming removed 7 bases at V and 7 bases at J, with 20 bases between. There are 13 residues in the CDR3. Time point: sample taken at primary tumor resection. Without sorting, whole RNA was sequenced from tumor, nontumor lung or frozen PBMC. The table lists this clonotype with many counts. This sample comprised PBMCs, obtained at surgery. This sequence originates from a female donor with early-stage non-small cell lung cancer. The chain couples TRBV29-1 to TRBJ2-7; TRBD1 might be the D (6 bases). The CDR3 is CSAAATGRGEQYF. The CDR3 nucleotides read TGCAGCGCCGCCGCTACAGGGAGAGGGGAGCAGTACTTC.